What follows is one TCR beta chain and its context. As yet, its antigen is unknown. The data stem from a study of cytomegalovirus exposure and HLA in healthy donors. Whole-study findings and limits: Productive rates of about 87% or about 30% were seen for most TCR beta V segments in an earlier analysis. In a later analysis, around 18,000 TCR beta sequences were associated with HLA alleles at 0.05 false discovery rate.

Healthy people donating bone marrow made up the donors. There were likely unrecorded immune exposures, though donors were nominally healthy when sampled. Researchers ran the PCR with 60 Vbeta and 13 Jbeta primers. TCRdb keeps only in-frame clones here, not all; method: immunoSEQ multiplex PCR. The sample consists of around 200,000 clones, more than 65% of them appearing once. CDR3 length equals 15 residues. V was clipped by 4 bases and J by 1 base, with 12 bases between them. The germline V gene has CDR1 SGHTA and CDR2 FQGTGA. The source of this sequence is a middle-aged man in good health and CMV-seronegative. The genes are TRBV7-3 and TRBJ2-3; a weak D match, TRBD2 (7 bases). Sequencing was done on a sample of PBMCs. CDR3 sequence (DNA): TGTGCCAGCAGCTCTGGGGGGGCGCGCACAGATACGCAGTATTTT. It specifies CASSSGGARTDTQYF.